The rows below give T cell receptor beta chains drawn from one sample of a study of cytomegalovirus exposure and HLA in healthy donors. The repertoire was sequenced with immunoSEQ multiplex PCR; TCRdb's copy has only in-frame clones and lacks some. The sample contains about 160,000 clones, approximately 80% of which appear only once. The sample was PBMCs. The receptors shown here come from a man between 50 and 59 years old in good health and CMV-seropositive. CDR3s include the opening cysteine and the closing phenylalanine or tryptophan. The order of the fields is V gene, J gene, CDR3 protein.

v_call: TRBV9
j_call: TRBJ2-1
cdr3_aa: CASSVVRQFF

v_call: TRBV7-3
j_call: TRBJ2-2
cdr3_aa: CASSSVSNTGELFF

v_call: TRBV28
j_call: TRBJ2-3
cdr3_aa: CAEKRGGTDTQYF

v_call: TRBV6-1
j_call: TRBJ1-1
cdr3_aa: CASSEWGTPGGAFF

v_call: TRBV5-1
j_call: TRBJ2-7
cdr3_aa: CASSWDGGTYYEQYF

v_call: TRBV11-2
j_call: TRBJ2-7
cdr3_aa: CASSLISYEQYF

v_call: TRBV7-9
j_call: TRBJ2-7
cdr3_aa: CASSLGGEYEQYF

v_call: TRBV6-9
j_call: .
cdr3_aa: CPLSYEQYF

v_call: TRBV19
j_call: TRBJ1-1
cdr3_aa: CASSISTGIGEAFF

v_call: TRBV28
j_call: TRBJ1-3
cdr3_aa: CASSPAQGAGNTIYF

v_call: TRBV9
j_call: TRBJ2-7
cdr3_aa: CASSVGQDIYEQYF